This T cell receptor beta chain was found in a study of cytomegalovirus exposure and HLA in healthy donors. The PCR made use of 60 Vbeta and 13 Jbeta primers. The method was immunoSEQ multiplex PCR; TCRdb's version includes in-frame clones alone and lacks a portion of them. The profile covers 130,000 to 150,000 clones, with around 80% appearing a single time and 2.5% to 3.5% taken by the ten largest. Points on this clone: Its antigen is currently unknown.

Findings and limits, study-wide: The authors later found most CMV-associated TCR beta chains appeared HLA-restricted. Later analysis suggested links between common viral pathogens and several top significant clusters. A later analysis linked a missense variant in DCLRE1C to the trimming of TCR beta V and J genes.

The sequenced material came from PBMCs. The clonotype was recovered from a female donor in good health and CMV-seronegative.

CDR3 coding DNA: TGTGCCAGCAGCACAATTGGACAATTCACAGATACGCAGTATTTT. Translation: CASSTIGQFTDTQYF. The rearrangement links TRBV28 to TRBJ2-3, with D possibly being TRBD1 (5 bases). The CDR3 runs to 15 residues. Per germline, CDR1 MDHEN and CDR2 SYDVKM. The germline V and J ends were trimmed by 6 bases and 2 bases, with 15 bases remaining between them. The variable domain in full, completed from reference TRBV28 and TRBJ2-3, reads DVKVTQSSRYLVKRTGEKVFLECVQDMDHENMFWYRQDPGLGLRLIYFSYDVKMKEKGDIPEGYSVSREKKERFSLILESASTNQTSMYLCASSTIGQFTDTQYFGPGTRLTVL.